The 15 T cell receptor beta chains below come from one sample, sequenced in a study of vaccination and CD4 T cells after COVID-19. These receptors' targets are unknown. Time point here: late sampling 161 to 241 days after vaccination in a few convalescent patients. Treatment here: approximately nine-day PBMC culture with coronavirus spike peptide pools or control peptides (ViraFEST assay). Researchers used the Oncomine TCR Beta short-read assay to sequence DNA from cultured CD4+ T cells. TCRdb redid the calling of the PCR reads with MiXCR, one entry per CDR3 protein. The table lists 15,000 to 20,000 distinct CDR3 sequences, roughly 49% of them singletons. The specimen comprised CD4+ T cells from blood, cultured in vitro, sampled about 7 months after SARS-CoV-2 vaccination. The origin of the receptors is a human donor who had recovered from COVID-19.

This clonotype turned up a few times. The chain combines TRBV6-1 with TRBJ2-5; D unresolved. The CDR3 totals 13 residues. Trimming pared 8 bases from V and 6 bases from J, leaving 16 bases between. CDR1 is MNHNS and CDR2 is SASEGT in the germline V gene. The CDR3 nucleotides are TGTGCCAGCCGTGGGCCTCTCTGGCAGACCCAGTACTTC. As protein: CASRGPLWQTQYF.

The rearrangement links TRBV6-5 to TRBJ2-1; possible D gene TRBD1, 6 bases. The CDR3 sequence is 17 residues long. Germline lookup yields CDR1 MNHEY and CDR2 SVGAGI. Trimming cost V 2 bases and J 12 bases, with 26 bases left between them. The CDR3 sequence: CASSYGGTGGWARGQFF. Written as DNA, the CDR3 is TGTGCCAGCAGTTACGGGGGAACAGGCGGGTGGGCCAGGGGGCAGTTCTTC.

The chain combines TRBV7-8 with TRBJ2-5, with TRBD1 matching over 10 bases. The germline CDR1 and CDR2 sequences are SGHVS and FQNEAQ. J gave up 2 bases and V 4 bases, and 7 bases lay outside the gene matches. The CDR3 runs 16 residues. The CDR3 is CASSSRRGQGQETQYF. CDR3 nucleotide sequence: TGTGCCAGCAGCTCCCGTCGGGGACAGGGGCAAGAGACCCAGTACTTC.

The chain links TRBV20-1 to TRBJ2-5; 10 nucleotides align to TRBD2. With V trimmed by 3 bases and J by 5 bases, 6 bases remained unmatched. CDR3 size: 14 residues. CDR1 DFQATT and CDR2 SNEGSKA come from the germline V gene (reference sequence). CDR3 coding DNA: TGCAGTGCTAGTGAGCGGGGGGGCCGGGAGACCCAGTACTTC. It codes for CSASERGGRETQYF.

Only a few counts were recorded for this clonotype. This CDR3 is CASSLLRDSYEQYF. The CDR3 region has the DNA TGTGCCAGCAGCTTACTTAGGGATTCCTACGAGCAGTACTTC. The chain recombines TRBV7-6 with TRBJ2-7; D is undetermined. The V and J ends lost 2 bases and 1 base respectively, with 9 bases between them. Germline V gene sequence: CDR1 SGHVS, CDR2 FNYEAQ. The CDR3 sequence is 14 residues long.

V usage is TRBV20-1 and J usage is TRBJ2-1; 7 bases fit TRBD2. This CDR3 has 15 amino acids. Germline-derived CDR1 and CDR2 are DFQATT and SNEGSKA (reference sequence). V shed 5 bases and J 8 bases; nucleotides not matched to a gene: 15. CDR3 amino acids: CSAPVKAGPGDEQFF. Here the CDR3 DNA reads TGCAGTGCTCCAGTCAAAGCGGGACCAGGCGATGAGCAGTTCTTC.

In its sample, this clonotype was seen a few times. The V and J genes are TRBV11-3 and TRBJ1-2; D is undetermined. Trimming took 1 base from V and 6 from J, leaving 6 bases between them. There are 12 residues in the CDR3. Germline loops: CDR1 SGHNT, CDR2 YENEEA. In nucleotides, the CDR3 is TGTGCCAGCAGCTTAGGCGGAGATGGCTACACCTTC. Protein sequence: CASSLGGDGYTF. The variable domain in full, completed from reference TRBV11-3 and TRBJ1-2, reads EAGVVQSPRYKIIEKKQPVAFWCNPISGHNTLYWYLQNLGQGPELLIRYENEEAVDDSQLPKDRFSAERLKGVDSTLKIQPAELGDSAVYLCASSLGGDGYTFGSGTRLTVV.

This clonotype was found a few times. The chain uses TRBV20-1 and TRBJ1-1; perhaps TRBD1 as D (6 bases). V gave up 3 bases and J gave up 6 bases, with 17 bases separating them. CDR1 and CDR2 from the germline V gene are DFQATT and SNEGSKA (reference sequence). This CDR3 has 14 residues. This CDR3 reads CSASIGGEVAEAFF. Here the CDR3 DNA reads TGCAGTGCTAGTATCGGGGGCGAGGTTGCTGAAGCTTTCTTT.

V is TRBV27 and J is TRBJ2-1; D ambiguous. The CDR3 spans 15 residues. V lost 4 bases to trimming and J lost 8 bases, with 18 bases between them. Germline V gene data show CDR1 as MNHEY and CDR2 as SMNVEV (reference sequence). CDR3 nucleotide sequence: TGTGCCAGCAGTTCCCTCATGGGGATAAGACATGAGCAGTTCTTC. Amino acids: CASSSLMGIRHEQFF.

The chain joins TRBV7-2 to TRBJ1-1; D is uncertain. This CDR3 contains 12 residues. CDR1 and CDR2 from the germline V gene are SGHTA and FQGNSA. V gave up 11 bases and J gave up 10 bases, with 20 bases separating them. CDR3 nucleotides: TGTGCCTCCTGGATGGGCAGTGGGTTAGCTTTCTTT. It yields the protein CASWMGSGLAFF.

The chain couples TRBV24-1 to TRBJ1-2, with 12 bases identical to TRBD1. Germline CDR1 KGHDR, CDR2 SFDVKD. This CDR3 spans 19 amino acids. The ends lost 3 bases at V and 5 bases at J; junction bases unmatched: 15. For the CDR3, the DNA is TGTGCCACCAGTGATACTCCCCGGGACAGGGGGCGGCCTGGGTATGGCTACACCTTC. Its translation: CATSDTPRDRGRPGYGYTF.

The sample holds a few counts of this clonotype. The rearrangement uses TRBV20-1 and TRBJ1-1; a possible D gene is TRBD1 (5 bases). The CDR3 is 15 amino acids. V was clipped by 2 bases and J by 0 bases, with 13 bases between them. Germline-derived CDR1 and CDR2 are DFQATT and SNEGSKA (reference sequence). The CDR3 region has the DNA TGCAGTGCTAGACAGACCGGGACCGTGAACACTGAAGCTTTCTTT. Its protein product is CSARQTGTVNTEAFF.

This chain connects TRBV5-4 to TRBJ2-5; the match to TRBD1 covers 11 bases. The V gene end was trimmed by 4 bases and the J gene end by 4 bases; junction bases not matched to a gene: 6. The CDR3 is 15 residues long. In germline, CDR1 is SGHNT, CDR2 YYREEE (reference sequence). CDR3 DNA: TGTGCCAGCAGCGGATGGACAGGGGGCGGAGAGACCCAGTACTTC. Translation: CASSGWTGGGETQYF.

This clonotype was found a few times. The gene calls are TRBV6-1 and TRBJ1-5, with D possibly being TRBD1 (6 bases). CDR1 is MNHNS, CDR2 SASEGT, per germline. CDR3 length equals 13 residues. Trimming left V 5 bases short and J 5 bases short, with 10 bases between. CDR3 DNA: TGTGCCAGCAGTCCGGGGGGGCATCAGCCCCAGCATTTT. Residues: CASSPGGHQPQHF.

In this sample, this clonotype turned up a few times. This chain connects TRBV7-6 to TRBJ2-5; unclear D gene. Germline CDR1 is SGHVS and CDR2 is FNYEAQ. V lost 5 bases and J 1 base, leaving 2 bases between the germline ends. The CDR3 totals 11 residues. The CDR3 DNA is TGTGCCAGCAGCCCCCAAGAGACCCAGTACTTC. Translating it yields CASSPQETQYF.